This T cell receptor beta chain appears in the sequencing data of a study of blood T cell repertoires in COVID-19. Assay: immunoSEQ multiplex PCR; the TCRdb copy retains only in-frame clones and omits some. The sample lists some 180,000 clones, roughly four fifths occurring once. The CDR3 spans 17 residues. From germline, CDR1 is SEHNR and CDR2 FQNEAQ (reference sequence). V was clipped by 5 bases and J by 2 bases; unmatched bases: 14. V gene TRBV7-9 combines with J gene TRBJ2-5, with TRBD1 matching over 7 bases. Sequences were obtained from peripheral blood. The clonotype was recovered from a woman between 35 and 50 years old with COVID-19, enrolled during active disease. CDR3 residues: CASSQAGTVNFQETQYF. In nucleotides, the CDR3 is TGTGCCAGCAGCCAAGCCGGGACAGTAAACTTTCAAGAGACCCAGTACTTC.